These T cell receptor beta chains were read from a single sample in a study of vaccination effects on CD4 cells after COVID-19. No cognate antigen is known for these TCRs. Measured with immunoSEQ multiplex PCR; TCRdb has only the in-frame clones, and not every one. The profile shows around 20,000 clones, about 71% of them singletons. Sequencing used CD4+ T cells from PBMCs cultured with HCoV-229E spike peptides, obtained before COVID-19 vaccination. The source of these receptors is a human donor who received a COVID-19 vaccine. CDR3s include the opening cysteine and the closing phenylalanine or tryptophan. The order of the fields is CDR3 protein, J gene, V gene.

CASSLSPGQGDYGYTF TRBJ1-2 TRBV5-1
CASSPDRANTEAFF TRBJ1-1 TRBV18
CSVLEGAGGYEQYF TRBJ2-7 TRBV29-1
CASSLTGGVQPQHF TRBJ1-5 TRBV18
CASSLGEAETQYF TRBJ2-5 TRBV7-6
CASSAGGHGTDTQYF TRBJ2-3 TRBV5-5
CASSVGGNNSPLHF TRBJ1-6 TRBV9
CASSGGDYSNQPQHF TRBJ1-5 TRBV28
CASSLAGFDTGELFF TRBJ2-2 TRBV11-2
CASSFAGGYEQYF TRBJ2-7 TRBV7-9
CAWDAAYNSPLHF TRBJ1-6 TRBV30
CASRNPTGTYEQYF TRBJ2-7 TRBV10-2
CASSSGPYGYTF TRBJ1-2 TRBV4-1
CASSLASRFSGNTIYF TRBJ1-3 TRBV5-1
CASSLSTSGGLEQFF TRBJ2-1 TRBV7-2
CASSAGLAGADTQYF TRBJ2-3 TRBV5-1
CASSRRGLGYGYTF TRBJ1-2 TRBV2
CASSFYGGYMNTEAFF TRBJ1-1 TRBV5-8
CASSLGAGNGYTF TRBJ1-2 TRBV5-1
CATSDSTSGGAKEQFF TRBJ2-1 TRBV24-1
CSVGTGANTEAFF TRBJ1-1 TRBV29-1
CASSRIALGQENTGELFF TRBJ2-2 TRBV14
CSTPGGDSSTDTQYF TRBJ2-3 TRBV29-1
CASSFRQGGNQPQHF TRBJ1-5 TRBV27
CASGTSGRDEQFF TRBJ2-1 TRBV5-5
CASSFPGGETQYF TRBJ2-5 TRBV7-2
CASSFFLGGETNTEAFF TRBJ1-1 TRBV5-4
CASQKAGGYEQYF TRBJ2-7 TRBV27
CASSINGGGVNEKLFF TRBJ1-4 TRBV19
CASSYSYSGSGNTIYF TRBJ1-3 TRBV6-5
CASRPTDMNTEAFF TRBJ1-1 TRBV5-1
CASSQGAVPQGGIYEQYF TRBJ2-7 TRBV4-1
CASSDSDRYYGYTF TRBJ1-2 TRBV6-4
CSELSGWGEAFF TRBJ1-1 TRBV29-1
CASRNSGGAIGETQYF TRBJ2-5 TRBV5-1
CASSFQDRGYGYTF TRBJ1-2 TRBV7-8
CASSLGGQVDYGYTF TRBJ1-2 TRBV5-5
CASTRQGGQETQYF TRBJ2-5 TRBV5-1
CASSQEFLALAKNIQYF TRBJ2-4 TRBV4-1
CASSLEEGFKEQYF TRBJ2-7 TRBV5-1
CASSPGRLGPLSNEKLFF TRBJ1-4 TRBV5-1
CASSEFQGLNTGELFF TRBJ2-2 TRBV25-1
CATSRQGIYLMNTEAFF TRBJ1-1 TRBV15
CASSFHRESVGYTF TRBJ1-2 TRBV5-1
CASSLGGRVNTEAFF TRBJ1-1 TRBV5-6
CASSLGALPGEETQYF TRBJ2-5 TRBV5-1
CASSYSLSYEQYF TRBJ2-7 TRBV6-6
CASSSQGIYEQYF TRBJ2-7 TRBV12-3/TRBV12-4
CASSGSAGGSSYEQYF TRBJ2-7 TRBV11-2
CASSSAGNYNEQFF TRBJ2-1 TRBV5-1
CATSSGQTSSYEQYF TRBJ2-7 TRBV15
CASSLARHTGELFF TRBJ2-2 TRBV11-2
CAIRGRENSPLHF TRBJ1-6 TRBV10-3
CASSPGLAGAYEQYF TRBJ2-7 TRBV7-2
CASSLGQGVPSSYNEQFF TRBJ2-1 TRBV19
CASSLGRGRTGNTIYF TRBJ1-3 TRBV7-8
CASSREVQETQYF TRBJ2-5 TRBV18
CASSLGQKNSPLHF TRBJ1-6 TRBV7-9